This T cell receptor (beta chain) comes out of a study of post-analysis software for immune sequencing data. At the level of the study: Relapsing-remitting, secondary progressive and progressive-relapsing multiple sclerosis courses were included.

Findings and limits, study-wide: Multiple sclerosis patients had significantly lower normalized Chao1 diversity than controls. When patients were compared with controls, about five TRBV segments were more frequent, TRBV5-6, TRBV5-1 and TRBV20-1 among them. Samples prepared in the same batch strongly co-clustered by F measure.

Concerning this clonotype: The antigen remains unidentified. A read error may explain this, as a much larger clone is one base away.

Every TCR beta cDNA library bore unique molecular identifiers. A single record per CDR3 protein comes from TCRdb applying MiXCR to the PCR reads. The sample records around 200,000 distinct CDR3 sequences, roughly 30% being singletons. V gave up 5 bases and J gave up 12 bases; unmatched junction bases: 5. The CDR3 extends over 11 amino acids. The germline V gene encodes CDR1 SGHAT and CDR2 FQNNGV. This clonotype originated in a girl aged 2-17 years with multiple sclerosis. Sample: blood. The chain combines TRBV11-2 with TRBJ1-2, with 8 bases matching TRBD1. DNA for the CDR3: TGTGCCAGCAGCCCCCGGGACAGGCACACCTTC. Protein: CASSPRDRHTF. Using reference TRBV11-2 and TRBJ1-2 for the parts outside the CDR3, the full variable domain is EAGVAQSPRYKIIEKRQSVAFWCNPISGHATLYWYQQILGQGPKLLIQFQNNGVVDDSQLPKDRFSAERLKGVDSTLKIQPAKLEDSAVYLCASSPRDRHTFGSGTRLTVV.